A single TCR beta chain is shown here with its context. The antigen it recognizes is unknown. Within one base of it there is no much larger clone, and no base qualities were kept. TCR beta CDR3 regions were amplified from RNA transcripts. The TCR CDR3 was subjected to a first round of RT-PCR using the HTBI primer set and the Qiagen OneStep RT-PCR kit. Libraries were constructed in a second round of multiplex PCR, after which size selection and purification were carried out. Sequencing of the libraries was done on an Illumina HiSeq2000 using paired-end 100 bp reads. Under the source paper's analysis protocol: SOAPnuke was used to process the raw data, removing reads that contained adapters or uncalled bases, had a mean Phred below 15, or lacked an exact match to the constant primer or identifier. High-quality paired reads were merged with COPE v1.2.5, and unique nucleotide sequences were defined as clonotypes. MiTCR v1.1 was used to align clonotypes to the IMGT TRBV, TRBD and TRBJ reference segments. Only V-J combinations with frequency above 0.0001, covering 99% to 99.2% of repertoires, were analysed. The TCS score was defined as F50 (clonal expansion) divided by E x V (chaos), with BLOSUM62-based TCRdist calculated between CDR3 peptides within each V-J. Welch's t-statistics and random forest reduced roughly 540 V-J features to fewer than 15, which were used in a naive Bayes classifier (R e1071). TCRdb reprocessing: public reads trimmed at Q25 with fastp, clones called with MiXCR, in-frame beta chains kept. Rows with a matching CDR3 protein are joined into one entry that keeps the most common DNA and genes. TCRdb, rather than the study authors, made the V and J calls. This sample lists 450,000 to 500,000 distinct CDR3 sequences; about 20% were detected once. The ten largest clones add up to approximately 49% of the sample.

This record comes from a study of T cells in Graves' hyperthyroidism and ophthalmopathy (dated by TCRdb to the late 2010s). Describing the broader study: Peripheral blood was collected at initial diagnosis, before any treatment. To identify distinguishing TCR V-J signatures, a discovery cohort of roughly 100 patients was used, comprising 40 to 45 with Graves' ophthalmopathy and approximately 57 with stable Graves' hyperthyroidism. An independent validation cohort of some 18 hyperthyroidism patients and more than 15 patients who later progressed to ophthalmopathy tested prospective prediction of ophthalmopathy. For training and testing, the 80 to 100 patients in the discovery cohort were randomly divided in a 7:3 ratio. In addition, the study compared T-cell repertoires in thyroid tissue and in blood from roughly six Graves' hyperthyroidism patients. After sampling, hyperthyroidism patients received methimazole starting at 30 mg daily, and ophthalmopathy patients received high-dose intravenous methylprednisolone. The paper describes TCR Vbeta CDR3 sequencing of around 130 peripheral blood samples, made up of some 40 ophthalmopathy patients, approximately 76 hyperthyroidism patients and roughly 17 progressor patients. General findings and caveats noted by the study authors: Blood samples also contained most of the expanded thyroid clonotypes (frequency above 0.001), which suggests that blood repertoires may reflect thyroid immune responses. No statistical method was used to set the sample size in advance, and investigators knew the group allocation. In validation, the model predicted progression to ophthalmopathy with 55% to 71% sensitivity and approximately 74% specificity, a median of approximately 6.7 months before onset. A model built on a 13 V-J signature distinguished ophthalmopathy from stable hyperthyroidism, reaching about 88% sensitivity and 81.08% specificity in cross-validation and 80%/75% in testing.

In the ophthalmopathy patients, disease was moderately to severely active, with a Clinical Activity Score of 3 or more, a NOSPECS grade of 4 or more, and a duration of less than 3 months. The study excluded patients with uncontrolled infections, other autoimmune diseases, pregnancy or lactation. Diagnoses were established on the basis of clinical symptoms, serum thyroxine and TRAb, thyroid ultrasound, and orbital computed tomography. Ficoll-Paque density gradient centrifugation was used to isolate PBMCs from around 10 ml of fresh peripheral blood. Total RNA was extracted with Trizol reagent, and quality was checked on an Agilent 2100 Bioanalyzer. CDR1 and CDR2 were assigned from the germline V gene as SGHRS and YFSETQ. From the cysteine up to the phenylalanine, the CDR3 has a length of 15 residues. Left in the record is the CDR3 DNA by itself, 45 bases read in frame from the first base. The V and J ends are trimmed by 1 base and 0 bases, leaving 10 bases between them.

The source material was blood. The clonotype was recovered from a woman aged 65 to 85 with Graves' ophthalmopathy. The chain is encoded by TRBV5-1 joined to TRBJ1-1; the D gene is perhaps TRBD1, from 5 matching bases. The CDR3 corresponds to CASSLNTGVNTEAFF. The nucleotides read TGCGCCAGCAGCTTGAACACGGGGGTGAACACTGAAGCTTTCTTT. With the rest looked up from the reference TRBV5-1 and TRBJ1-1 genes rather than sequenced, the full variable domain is KAGVTQTPRYLIKTRGQQVTLSCSPISGHRSVSWYQQTPGQGLQFLFEYFSETQRNKGNFPGRFSGRQFSNSRSEMNVSTLELGDSALYLCASSLNTGVNTEAFFGQGTRLTVV.